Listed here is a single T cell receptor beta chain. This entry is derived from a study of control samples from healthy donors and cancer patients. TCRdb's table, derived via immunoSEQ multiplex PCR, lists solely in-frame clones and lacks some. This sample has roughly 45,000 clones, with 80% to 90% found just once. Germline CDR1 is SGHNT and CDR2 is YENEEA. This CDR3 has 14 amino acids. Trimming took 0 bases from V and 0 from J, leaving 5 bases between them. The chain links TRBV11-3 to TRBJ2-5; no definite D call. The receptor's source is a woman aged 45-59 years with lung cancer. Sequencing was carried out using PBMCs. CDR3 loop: CASSLDSYQETQYF. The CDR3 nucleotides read TGTGCCAGCAGCTTAGACAGCTACCAAGAGACCCAGTACTTC.